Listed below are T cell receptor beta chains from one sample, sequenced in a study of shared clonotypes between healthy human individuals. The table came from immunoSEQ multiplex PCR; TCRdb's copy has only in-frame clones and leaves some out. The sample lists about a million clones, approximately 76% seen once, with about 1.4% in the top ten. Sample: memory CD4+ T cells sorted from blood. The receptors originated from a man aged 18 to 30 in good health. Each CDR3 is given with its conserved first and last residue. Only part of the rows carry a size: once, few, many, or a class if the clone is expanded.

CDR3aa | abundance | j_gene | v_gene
CASSQSGTEKCGRGNQPQHF | once | TRBJ1-5 | TRBV23-1
CSVGGAGNTEAFF | - | TRBJ1-1 | TRBV29-1
CAWGRGAAYEQYF | - | - | TRBV30
CASNIGTGGREKLFF | - | TRBJ1-4 | TRBV27
CASTPLGSYNSPLHF | - | TRBJ1-6 | TRBV28
CASNPNVQGATDTQYF | once | TRBJ2-3 | TRBV27
CASSPAGSGANVLTF | - | TRBJ2-6 | TRBV7-9
CASSIGRTSGDNEQFF | - | TRBJ2-1 | TRBV19
CASSPGLAGEKETQYF | - | TRBJ2-5 | TRBV18
CASSPRGGGEDYGYTF | many | TRBJ1-2 | TRBV5-5
CAWSVTGQGGRLHF | - | TRBJ1-6 | TRBV30
CASSGGQGLLEQYF | - | TRBJ2-7 | TRBV19
CASSDSGTNYGYTF | once | TRBJ1-2 | TRBV25-1
CASSFSRNTIYF | - | TRBJ1-3 | TRBV7-8
CASSTTGTYGYTF | - | TRBJ1-2 | TRBV28
CASSTIQGEKLFF | - | TRBJ1-4 | TRBV6-1
CASGSSSGGEAFF | - | TRBJ1-1 | TRBV27
CASSGTYTDTQYF | - | TRBJ2-3 | TRBV9
CASSLGGGPYNEQFF | - | TRBJ2-1 | TRBV27
CAISGTGGYEQYF | - | TRBJ2-7 | TRBV10-3
CASSQETGLRAFF | - | TRBJ1-1 | TRBV4-3
CASRDRGLGSNQPQHF | once | TRBJ1-5 | TRBV27
CASSLAGGPNGELFF | - | TRBJ2-2 | TRBV7-8
CASSKGTGATGELFF | few | TRBJ2-2 | TRBV5-6
CASSPQGQGSDGYTF | - | TRBJ1-2 | TRBV18
CASSLDRGDGYTF | - | TRBJ1-2 | TRBV11-2
CASSLGRGRKNADTQYF | few | TRBJ2-3 | TRBV5-6
CASSPLRDRSYEQYF | - | TRBJ2-7 | TRBV27
CASSLATIQSGLQYF | - | TRBJ2-3 | TRBV5-1
CASSSLGSVTEAFF | - | TRBJ1-1 | TRBV6-5
CASSTGAFTGELFF | - | TRBJ2-2 | TRBV18
CARKTSGNYNEQFF | - | TRBJ2-1 | TRBV27
CASTSSGRGRSQNYGYTF | once | TRBJ1-2 | TRBV6-9
CAWSVLSPGHDEQYF | - | TRBJ2-7 | TRBV30
CASSPWTQYF | - | TRBJ2-7 | TRBV18
CASSLKDTQYF | few | TRBJ2-3 | TRBV7-2
CASSYDRVDGYTF | - | TRBJ1-2 | TRBV5-4
CASSDRGHSNQPQHF | few | TRBJ1-5 | TRBV2
CAWSMRGANVLTF | - | TRBJ2-6 | TRBV30
CASRLGPGGDEKLFF | - | TRBJ1-4 | TRBV5-1
CATLFATNEKLFF | - | TRBJ1-4 | TRBV2
CASSFGQDNSPLHF | - | TRBJ1-6 | TRBV27
CASRDDSLVSSYEQYF | - | TRBJ2-7 | TRBV2
CASSQGEARGAFF | - | TRBJ1-1 | TRBV4-1
CAWNLDLNTGELFF | - | TRBJ2-2 | TRBV30
CASSLPGGGYEQYF | - | TRBJ2-7 | TRBV5-6
CASSIAGGTEAFF | few | TRBJ1-1 | TRBV19
CASSSGGGDEKLFF | once | TRBJ1-4 | TRBV18
CASSWGTNTEAFF | - | TRBJ1-1 | TRBV5-5
CASSLLGNEQFF | - | TRBJ2-1 | TRBV5-1
CASNSGTGTYEQYF | - | TRBJ2-7 | TRBV6-6
CASSLGGTGELFF | - | TRBJ2-2 | TRBV7-6
CAISKGLAAFQETQYF | once | TRBJ2-5 | TRBV10-3
CASSRSGGSSYEQYF | - | TRBJ2-7 | TRBV18
CATQDRDETQYF | - | TRBJ2-5 | TRBV10-1
CASSSTGTGIGVVGYTF | - | TRBJ1-2 | TRBV19
CASRASGDSNQPQHF | - | TRBJ1-5 | TRBV10-2